Below, one TCR beta chain is given with its context. The germline gives CDR1 SGHAT, CDR2 FQNNGV. V gave up 5 bases and J gave up 4 bases, with 12 bases separating them. The CDR3 extends over 13 amino acids. This sample is part of a study of control samples from healthy donors and cancer patients. TCRdb keeps only in-frame clones here, not all; method: immunoSEQ multiplex PCR. The sample lists 150,000 to 200,000 clones; roughly 89% were seen once. The gene calls are TRBV11-2 and TRBJ2-7; D possibly corresponds to TRBD2 (6 bases). This sequence originates from a man aged 25 to 40 in good health. Sequenced sample: blood. CDR3 sequence reads: CASSLGLFYEQYF. The CDR3 DNA is TGTGCCAGCAGCCTGGGACTGTTTTACGAGCAGTACTTC.